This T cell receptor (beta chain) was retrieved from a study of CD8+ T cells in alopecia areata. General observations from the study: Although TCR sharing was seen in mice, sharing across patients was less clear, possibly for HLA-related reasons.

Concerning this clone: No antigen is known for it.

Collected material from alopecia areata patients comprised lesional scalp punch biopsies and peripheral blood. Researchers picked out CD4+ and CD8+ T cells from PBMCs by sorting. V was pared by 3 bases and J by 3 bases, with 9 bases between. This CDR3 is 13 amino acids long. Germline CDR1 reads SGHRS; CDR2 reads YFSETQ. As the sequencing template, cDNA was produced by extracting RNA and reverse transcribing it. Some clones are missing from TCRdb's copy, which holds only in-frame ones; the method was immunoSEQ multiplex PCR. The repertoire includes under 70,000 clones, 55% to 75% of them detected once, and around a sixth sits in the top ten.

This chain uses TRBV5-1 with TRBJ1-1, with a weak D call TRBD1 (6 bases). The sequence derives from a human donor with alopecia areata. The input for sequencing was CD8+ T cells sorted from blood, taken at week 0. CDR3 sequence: CASSSRTDTEAFF. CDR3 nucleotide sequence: TGCGCCAGCAGCTCCCGGACAGACACTGAAGCTTTCTTT. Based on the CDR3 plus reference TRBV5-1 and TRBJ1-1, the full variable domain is KAGVTQTPRYLIKTRGQQVTLSCSPISGHRSVSWYQQTPGQGLQFLFEYFSETQRNKGNFPGRFSGRQFSNSRSEMNVSTLELGDSALYLCASSSRTDTEAFFGQGTRLTVV.